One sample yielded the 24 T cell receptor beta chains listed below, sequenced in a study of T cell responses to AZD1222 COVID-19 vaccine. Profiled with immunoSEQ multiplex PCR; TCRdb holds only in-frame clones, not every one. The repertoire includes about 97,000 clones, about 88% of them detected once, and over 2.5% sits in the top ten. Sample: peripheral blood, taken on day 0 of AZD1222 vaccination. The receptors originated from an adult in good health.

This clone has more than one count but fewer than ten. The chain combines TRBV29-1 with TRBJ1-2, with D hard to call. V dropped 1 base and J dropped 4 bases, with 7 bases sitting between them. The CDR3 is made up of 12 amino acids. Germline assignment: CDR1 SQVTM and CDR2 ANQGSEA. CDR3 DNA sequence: TGCAGCGTTGAAGGGGGAAGCTATGGCTACACCTTC. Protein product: CSVEGGSYGYTF.

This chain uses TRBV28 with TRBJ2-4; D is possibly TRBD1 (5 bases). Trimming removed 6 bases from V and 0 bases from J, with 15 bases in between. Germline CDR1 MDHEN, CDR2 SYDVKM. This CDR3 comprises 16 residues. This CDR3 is CASSAPGSLAKNIQYF. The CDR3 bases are TGTGCCAGCAGCGCGCCAGGGTCCCTAGCCAAAAACATTCAGTACTTC.

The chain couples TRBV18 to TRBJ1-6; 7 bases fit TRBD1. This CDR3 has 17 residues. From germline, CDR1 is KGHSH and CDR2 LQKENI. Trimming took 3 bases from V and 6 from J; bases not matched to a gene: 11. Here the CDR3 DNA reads TGTGCCAGCTCACCCCTTGATCTGGGACAGAGTAATTCACCCCTCCACTTT. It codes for CASSPLDLGQSNSPLHF.

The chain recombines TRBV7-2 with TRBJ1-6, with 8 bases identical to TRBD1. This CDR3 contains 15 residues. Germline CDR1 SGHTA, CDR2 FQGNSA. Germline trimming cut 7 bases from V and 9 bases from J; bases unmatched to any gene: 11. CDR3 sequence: CASTLNLDRVSPLHF. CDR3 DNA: TGTGCCAGCACCTTGAACCTGGACAGGGTTTCACCCCTCCACTTT.

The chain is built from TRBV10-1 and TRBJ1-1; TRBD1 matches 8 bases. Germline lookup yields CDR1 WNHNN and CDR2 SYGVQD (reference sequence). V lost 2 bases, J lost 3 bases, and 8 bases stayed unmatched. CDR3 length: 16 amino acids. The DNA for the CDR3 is TGCGCCAGCAGTGAGAGTGGCAGGGGGCCGGACACTGAAGCTTTCTTT. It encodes CASSESGRGPDTEAFF.

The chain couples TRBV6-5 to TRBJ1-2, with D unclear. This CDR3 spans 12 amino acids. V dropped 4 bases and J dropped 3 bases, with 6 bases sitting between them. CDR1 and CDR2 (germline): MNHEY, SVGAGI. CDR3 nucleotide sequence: TGTGCCAGCAGTTCCCGGGACTATGGCTACACCTTC. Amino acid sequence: CASSSRDYGYTF.

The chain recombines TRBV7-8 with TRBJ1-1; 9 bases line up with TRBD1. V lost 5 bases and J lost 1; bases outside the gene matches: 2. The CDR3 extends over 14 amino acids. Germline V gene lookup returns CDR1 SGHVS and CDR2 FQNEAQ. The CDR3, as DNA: TGTGCCAGCAGCCCGGACAGGGGGAACACTGAAGCTTTCTTT. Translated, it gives CASSPDRGNTEAFF.

The CDR3 sequence is CASSLKLAGVTDTQYF. DNA of the CDR3: TGTGCCAGCAGCTTAAAACTAGCGGGGGTCACAGATACGCAGTATTTT. The genes are TRBV7-2 and TRBJ2-3, with 11 bases identical to TRBD2. This CDR3 region has 16 residues. Germline CDR1 reads SGHTA; CDR2 reads FQGNSA. The V segment lost 2 bases and the J segment 2 bases; nucleotides outside the gene matches: 3.

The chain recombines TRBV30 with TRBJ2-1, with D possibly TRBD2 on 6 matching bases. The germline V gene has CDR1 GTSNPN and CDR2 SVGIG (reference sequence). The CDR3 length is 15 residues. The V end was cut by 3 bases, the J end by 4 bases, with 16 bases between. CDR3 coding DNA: TGTGCCTGGAGACGCAGGAGGGGACCTTACAATGAGCAGTTCTTC. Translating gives CAWRRRRGPYNEQFF.

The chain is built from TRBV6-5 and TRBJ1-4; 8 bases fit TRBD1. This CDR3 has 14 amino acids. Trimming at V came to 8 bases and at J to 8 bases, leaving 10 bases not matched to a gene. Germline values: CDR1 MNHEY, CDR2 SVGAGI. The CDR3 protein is CASVDRVEHEKLFF. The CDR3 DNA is TGTGCCAGCGTGGACAGGGTAGAGCACGAAAAACTGTTTTTT.

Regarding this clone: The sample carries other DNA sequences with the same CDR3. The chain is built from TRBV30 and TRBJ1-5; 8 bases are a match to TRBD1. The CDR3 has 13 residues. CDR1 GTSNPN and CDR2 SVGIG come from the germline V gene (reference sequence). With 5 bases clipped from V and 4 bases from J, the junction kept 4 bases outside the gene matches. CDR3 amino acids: CAWSGQGNQPQHF. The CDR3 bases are TGTGCCTGGTCAGGACAGGGTAATCAGCCCCAGCATTTT.

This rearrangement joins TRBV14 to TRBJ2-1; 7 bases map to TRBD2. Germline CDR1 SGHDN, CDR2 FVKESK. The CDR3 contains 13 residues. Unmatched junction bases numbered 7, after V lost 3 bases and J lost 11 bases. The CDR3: CASSQGPGLKQFF. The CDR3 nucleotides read TGTGCCAGCAGCCAGGGACCGGGACTAAAGCAGTTCTTC. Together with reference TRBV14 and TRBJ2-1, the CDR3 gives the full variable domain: EAGVTQFPSHSVIEKGQTVTLRCDPISGHDNLYWYRRVMGKEIKFLLHFVKESKQDESGMPNNRFLAERTGGTYSTLKVQPAELEDSGVYFCASSQGPGLKQFFGPGTRLTVL.

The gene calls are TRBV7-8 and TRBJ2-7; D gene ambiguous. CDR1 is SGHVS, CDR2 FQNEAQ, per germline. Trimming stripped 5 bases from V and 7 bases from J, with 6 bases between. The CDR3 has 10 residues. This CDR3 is CASSQGEQYF. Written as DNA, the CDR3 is TGTGCCAGCAGCCAAGGGGAGCAGTACTTC.

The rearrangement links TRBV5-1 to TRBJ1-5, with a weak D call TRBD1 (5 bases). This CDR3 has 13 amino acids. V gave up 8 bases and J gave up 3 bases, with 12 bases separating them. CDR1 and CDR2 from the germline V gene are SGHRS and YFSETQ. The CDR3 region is CASHVGPNQPQHF. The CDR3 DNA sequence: TGCGCCAGTCACGTGGGACCCAATCAGCCCCAGCATTTT.

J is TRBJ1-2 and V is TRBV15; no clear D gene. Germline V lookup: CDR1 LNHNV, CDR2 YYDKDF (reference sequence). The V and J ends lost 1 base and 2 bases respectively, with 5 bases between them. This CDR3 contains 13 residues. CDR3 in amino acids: CATSRAGNYGYTF. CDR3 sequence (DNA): TGTGCCACCAGCAGAGCTGGAAACTATGGCTACACCTTC.

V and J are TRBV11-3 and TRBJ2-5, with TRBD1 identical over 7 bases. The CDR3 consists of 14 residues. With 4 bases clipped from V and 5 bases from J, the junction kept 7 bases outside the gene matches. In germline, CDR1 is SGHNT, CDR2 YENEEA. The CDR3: CASSSYRGGETQYF. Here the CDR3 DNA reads TGTGCCAGCAGCTCTTACAGGGGCGGGGAGACCCAGTACTTC.

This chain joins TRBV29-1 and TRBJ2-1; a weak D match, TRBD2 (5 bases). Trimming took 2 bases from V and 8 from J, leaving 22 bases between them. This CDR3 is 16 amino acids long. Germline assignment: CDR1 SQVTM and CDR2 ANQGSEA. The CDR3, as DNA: TGCAGCGTTGAAAGGGCGCGAGAGGGTTTGTGGGATGAGCAGTTCTTC. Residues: CSVERAREGLWDEQFF.

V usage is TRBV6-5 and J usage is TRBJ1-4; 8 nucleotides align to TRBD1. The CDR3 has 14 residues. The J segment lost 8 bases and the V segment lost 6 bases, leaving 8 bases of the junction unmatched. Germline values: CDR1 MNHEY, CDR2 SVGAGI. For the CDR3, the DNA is TGTGCCAGCAGCGAGGACAGGGTAGACGAAAAACTGTTTTTT. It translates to CASSEDRVDEKLFF.

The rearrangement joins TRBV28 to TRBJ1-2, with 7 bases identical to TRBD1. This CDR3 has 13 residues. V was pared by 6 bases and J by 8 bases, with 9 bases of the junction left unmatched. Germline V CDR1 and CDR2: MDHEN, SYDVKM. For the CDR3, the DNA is TGTGCCAGCAGCCTCGGGACAGTGCGCGGCTACACCTTC. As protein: CASSLGTVRGYTF.

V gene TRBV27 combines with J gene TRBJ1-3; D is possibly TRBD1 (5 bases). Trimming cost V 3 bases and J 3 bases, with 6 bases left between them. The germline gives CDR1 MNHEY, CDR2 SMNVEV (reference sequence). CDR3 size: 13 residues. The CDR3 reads CASSFQGGNTIYF. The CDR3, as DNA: TGTGCCAGCAGTTTTCAGGGTGGAAACACCATATATTTT.

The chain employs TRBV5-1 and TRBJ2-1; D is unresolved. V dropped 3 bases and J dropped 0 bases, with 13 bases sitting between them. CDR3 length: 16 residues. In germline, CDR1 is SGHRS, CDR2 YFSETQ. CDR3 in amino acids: CASSSGTLNSYNEQFF. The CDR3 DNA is TGCGCCAGCAGCTCCGGCACTCTCAACTCCTACAATGAGCAGTTCTTC.

This chain's CDR3 is CASSGPRGNSNSPLHF. DNA of the CDR3: TGTGCCAGCAGTGGCCCCCGGGGAAATTCTAATTCACCCCTCCACTTT. This chain connects TRBV27 to TRBJ1-6; D remains ambiguous. This CDR3 contains 16 residues. The germline gives CDR1 MNHEY, CDR2 SMNVEV (reference sequence). Trimming cost V 5 bases and J 6 bases, with 17 bases left between them.

The CDR3 DNA reads TGCGCCAGCAGCGTGTCCGATTTGGGCTACACCTTC. Protein sequence: CASSVSDLGYTF. This rearrangement joins TRBV5-1 to TRBJ1-2; D uncertain. The germline gives CDR1 SGHRS, CDR2 YFSETQ. This CDR3 has 12 amino acids. V lost 4 bases and J lost 8, with 12 bases in between.

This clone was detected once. This CDR3 reads CASSDRGKGGNQPQHF. The CDR3 DNA reads TGTGCCAGCAGTGACAGGGGGAAAGGTGGCAATCAGCCCCAGCATTTT. This sequence joins TRBV6-1 and TRBJ1-5, with 7 positions matching TRBD1. CDR3 length: 16 amino acids. Losses at the gene ends were 3 bases for V and 2 bases for J; bases not matched to a gene: 7. Germline V CDR1 and CDR2: MNHNS, SASEGT.